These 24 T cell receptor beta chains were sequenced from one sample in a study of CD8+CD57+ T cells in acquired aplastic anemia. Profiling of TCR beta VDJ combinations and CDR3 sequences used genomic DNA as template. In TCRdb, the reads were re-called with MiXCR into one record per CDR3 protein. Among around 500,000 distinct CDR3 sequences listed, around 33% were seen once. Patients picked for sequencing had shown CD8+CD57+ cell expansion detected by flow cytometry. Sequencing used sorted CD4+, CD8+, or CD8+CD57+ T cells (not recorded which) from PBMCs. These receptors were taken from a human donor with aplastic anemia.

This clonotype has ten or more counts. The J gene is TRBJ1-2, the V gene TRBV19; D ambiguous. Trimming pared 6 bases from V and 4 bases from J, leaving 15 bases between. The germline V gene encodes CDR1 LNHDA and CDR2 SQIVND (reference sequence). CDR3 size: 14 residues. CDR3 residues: CASRPAGASYGYTF. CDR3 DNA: TGTGCCAGTAGACCCGCCGGTGCTAGCTATGGCTACACCTTC.

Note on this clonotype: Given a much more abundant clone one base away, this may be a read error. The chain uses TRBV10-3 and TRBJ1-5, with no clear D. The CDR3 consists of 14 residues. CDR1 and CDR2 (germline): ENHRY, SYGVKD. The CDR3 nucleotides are TGTGACAGCAGCGATCCCGAGAGGCATCAGCCCCAGCATTTT. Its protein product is CDSSDPERHQPQHF.

CDR3 loop: CASSSYGEGTKNIQYF. In DNA form, the CDR3 reads TGCGCCAGCAGCTCCTATGGCGAGGGAACCAAAAACATTCAGTACTTC. This chain connects TRBV4-3 to TRBJ2-7; TRBD2 is a possible D gene (5 bases). The J call could be wrong; TRBJ2-4 is a better fit for the DNA end. CDR3 length: 16 amino acids. Germline V gene lookup returns CDR1 LGHNA and CDR2 YSLEER.

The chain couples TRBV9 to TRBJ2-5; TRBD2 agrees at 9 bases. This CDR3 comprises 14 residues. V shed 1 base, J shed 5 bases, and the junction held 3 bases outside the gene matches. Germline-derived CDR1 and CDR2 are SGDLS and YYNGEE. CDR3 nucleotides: TGTGCCAGCAGCGTACTAGCGGGAAGGGAGACCCAGTACTTC. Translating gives CASSVLAGRETQYF.

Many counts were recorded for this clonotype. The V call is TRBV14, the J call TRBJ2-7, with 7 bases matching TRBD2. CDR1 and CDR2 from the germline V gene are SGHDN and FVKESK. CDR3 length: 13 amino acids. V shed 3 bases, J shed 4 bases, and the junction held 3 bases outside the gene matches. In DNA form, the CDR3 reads TGTGCCAGCAGCCAGGTGCGGGGGTACGAGCAGTACTTC. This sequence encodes CASSQVRGYEQYF.

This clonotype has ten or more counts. The CDR3 nucleotides are TGTGCCAGCAGTGTGGTCGTCGACAGACCATACACAGATACGCAGTATTTT. Its protein product is CASSVVVDRPYTDTQYF. The chain uses TRBV2 and TRBJ2-3; D possibly corresponds to TRBD1 (5 bases). CDR1 SNHLY and CDR2 FYNNEI come from the germline V gene. Trimming removed 4 bases at V and 2 bases at J, with 19 bases between. The CDR3 covers 17 residues.

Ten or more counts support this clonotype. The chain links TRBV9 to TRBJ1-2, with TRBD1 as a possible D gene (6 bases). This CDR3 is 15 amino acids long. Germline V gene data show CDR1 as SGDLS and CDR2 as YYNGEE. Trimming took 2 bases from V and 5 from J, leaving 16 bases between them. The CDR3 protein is CASSVDSGGRYGYTF. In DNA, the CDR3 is TGTGCCAGCAGCGTGGACTCTGGGGGCCGTTATGGCTACACCTTC.

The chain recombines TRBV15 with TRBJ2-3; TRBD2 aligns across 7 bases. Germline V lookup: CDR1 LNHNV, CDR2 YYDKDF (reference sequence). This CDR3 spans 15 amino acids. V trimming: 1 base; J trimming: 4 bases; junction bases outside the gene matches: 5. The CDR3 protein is CATSRGAGESDTQYF. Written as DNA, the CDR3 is TGTGCCACCAGCAGAGGGGCGGGGGAGTCAGATACGCAGTATTTT.

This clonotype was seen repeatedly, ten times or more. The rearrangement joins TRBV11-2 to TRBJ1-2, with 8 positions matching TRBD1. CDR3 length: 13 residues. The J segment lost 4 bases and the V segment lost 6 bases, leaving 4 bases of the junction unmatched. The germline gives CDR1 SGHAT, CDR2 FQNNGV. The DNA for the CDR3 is TGTGCCAGCAGTTCTGACAGGGGCTATGGCTACACCTTC. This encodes CASSSDRGYGYTF.

As DNA, the CDR3 is TGTGCCAGCAGCCCCCGGTCTTTCCAGGGCACTGAAGCTTTCTTT. Translation: CASSPRSFQGTEAFF. This chain links TRBV9 with TRBJ1-1, with D possibly matching TRBD1 (5 bases). CDR3 length: 15 residues. The V end lost 4 bases, the J end lost 4 bases, and 17 bases lay between the germline ends. Germline CDR1 is SGDLS and CDR2 is YYNGEE.

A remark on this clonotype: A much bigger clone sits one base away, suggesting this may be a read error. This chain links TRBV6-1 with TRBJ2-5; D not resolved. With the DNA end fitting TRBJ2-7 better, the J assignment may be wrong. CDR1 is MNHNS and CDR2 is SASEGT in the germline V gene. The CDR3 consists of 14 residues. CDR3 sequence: CASSPTRPTYEQYF. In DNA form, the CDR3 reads TGTGCCAGCAGCCCAACGAGACCAACCTACGAGCAGTACTTC.

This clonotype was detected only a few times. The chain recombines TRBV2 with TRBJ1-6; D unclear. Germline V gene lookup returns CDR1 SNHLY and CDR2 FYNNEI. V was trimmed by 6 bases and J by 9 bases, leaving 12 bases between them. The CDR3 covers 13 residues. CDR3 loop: CASREESRSPLHF. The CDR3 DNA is TGTGCCAGCAGGGAGGAATCGCGTTCACCCCTCCACTTT.

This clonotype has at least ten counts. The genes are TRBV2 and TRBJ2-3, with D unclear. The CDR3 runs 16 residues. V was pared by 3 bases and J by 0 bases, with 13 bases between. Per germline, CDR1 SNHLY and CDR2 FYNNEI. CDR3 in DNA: TGTGCCAGCAGTGACTCGCCAAGAACTAGCACAGATACGCAGTATTTT. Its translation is CASSDSPRTSTDTQYF.

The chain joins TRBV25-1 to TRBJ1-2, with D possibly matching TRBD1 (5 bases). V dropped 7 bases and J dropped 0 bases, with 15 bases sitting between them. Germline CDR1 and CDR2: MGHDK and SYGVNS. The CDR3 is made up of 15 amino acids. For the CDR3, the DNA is TGTGCCAGCACCCGACAGCCGGTAGCTAACTATGGCTACACCTTC. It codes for CASTRQPVANYGYTF.

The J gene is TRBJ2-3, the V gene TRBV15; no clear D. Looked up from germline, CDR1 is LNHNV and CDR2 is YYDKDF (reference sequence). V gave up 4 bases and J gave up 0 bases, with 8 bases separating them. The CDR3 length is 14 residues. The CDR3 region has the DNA TGTGCCACCAGCAAACGCGGTAGCACAGATACGCAGTATTTT. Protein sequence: CATSKRGSTDTQYF.

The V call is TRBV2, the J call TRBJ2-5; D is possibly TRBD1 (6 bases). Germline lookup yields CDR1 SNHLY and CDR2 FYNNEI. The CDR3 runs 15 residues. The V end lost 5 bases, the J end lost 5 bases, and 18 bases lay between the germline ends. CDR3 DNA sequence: TGTGCCAGCAGTTTAAGTAACAGGGCTGCGGAGACCCAGTACTTC. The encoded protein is CASSLSNRAAETQYF. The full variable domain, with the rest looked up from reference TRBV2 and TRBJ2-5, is EPEVTQTPSHQVTQMGQEVILRCVPISNHLYFYWYRQILGQKVEFLVSFYNNEISEKSEIFDDQFSVERPDGSNFTLKIRSTKLEDSAMYFCASSLSNRAAETQYFGPGTRLLVL.

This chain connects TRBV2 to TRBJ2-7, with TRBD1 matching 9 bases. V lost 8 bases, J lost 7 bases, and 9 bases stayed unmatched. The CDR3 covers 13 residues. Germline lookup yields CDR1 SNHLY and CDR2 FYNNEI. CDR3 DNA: TGTGCCAGCGCTGACACCGGGACAGGGGAGCAGTACTTC. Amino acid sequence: CASADTGTGEQYF. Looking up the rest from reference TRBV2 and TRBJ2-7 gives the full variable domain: EPEVTQTPSHQVTQMGQEVILRCVPISNHLYFYWYRQILGQKVEFLVSFYNNEISEKSEIFDDQFSVERPDGSNFTLKIRSTKLEDSAMYFCASADTGTGEQYFGPGTRLTVT.

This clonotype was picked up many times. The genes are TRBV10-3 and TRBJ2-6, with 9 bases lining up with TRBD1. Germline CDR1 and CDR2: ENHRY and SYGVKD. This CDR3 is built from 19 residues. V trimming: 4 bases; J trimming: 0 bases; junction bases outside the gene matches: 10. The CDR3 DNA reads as TGTGCCATCAGTGCCGGTAGGACAGGGGACACCTCTGGGGCCAACGTCCTGACTTTC. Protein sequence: CAISAGRTGDTSGANVLTF.

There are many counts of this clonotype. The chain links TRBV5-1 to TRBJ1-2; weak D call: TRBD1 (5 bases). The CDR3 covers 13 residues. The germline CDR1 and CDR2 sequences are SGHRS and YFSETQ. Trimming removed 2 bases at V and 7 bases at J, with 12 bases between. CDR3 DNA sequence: TGCGCCAGCAGCTTCGGGGCTCGGTTTGGCTACACCTTC. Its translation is CASSFGARFGYTF.

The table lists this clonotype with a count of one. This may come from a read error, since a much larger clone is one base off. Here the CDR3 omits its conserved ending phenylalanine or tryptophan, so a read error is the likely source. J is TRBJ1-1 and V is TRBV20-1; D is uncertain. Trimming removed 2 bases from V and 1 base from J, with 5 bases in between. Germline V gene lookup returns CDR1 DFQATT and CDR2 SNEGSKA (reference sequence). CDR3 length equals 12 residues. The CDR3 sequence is CSARRQNTEAFL. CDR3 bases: TGCAGTGCTAGACGGCAGAACACTGAAGCTTTCCTT.

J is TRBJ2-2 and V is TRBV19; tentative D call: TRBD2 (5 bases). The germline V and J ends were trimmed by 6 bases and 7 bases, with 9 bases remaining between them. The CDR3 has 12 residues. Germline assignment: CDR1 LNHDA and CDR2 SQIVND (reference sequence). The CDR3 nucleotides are TGTGCCAGTAGGACTACCGACGGGGAGCTGTTTTTT. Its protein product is CASRTTDGELFF.

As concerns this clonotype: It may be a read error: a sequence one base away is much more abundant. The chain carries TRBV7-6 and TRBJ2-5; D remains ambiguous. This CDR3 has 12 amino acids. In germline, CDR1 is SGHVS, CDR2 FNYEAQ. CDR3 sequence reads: CTSSLVTETQYF. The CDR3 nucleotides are TGTACCAGCAGCTTAGTGACGGAGACCCAGTACTTC.

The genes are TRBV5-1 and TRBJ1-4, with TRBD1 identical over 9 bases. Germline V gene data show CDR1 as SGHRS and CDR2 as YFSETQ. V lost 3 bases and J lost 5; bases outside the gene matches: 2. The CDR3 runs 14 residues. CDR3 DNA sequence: TGCGCCAGCAGCTCGACAGGGGGAAATGAAAAACTGTTTTTT. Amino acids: CASSSTGGNEKLFF.

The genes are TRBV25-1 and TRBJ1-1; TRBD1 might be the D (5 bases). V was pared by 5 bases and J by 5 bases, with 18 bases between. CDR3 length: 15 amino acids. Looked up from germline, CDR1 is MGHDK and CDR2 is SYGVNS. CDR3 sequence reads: CASSSQGGLLTEAFF. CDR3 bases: TGTGCCAGCAGTTCCCAGGGCGGCTTGCTGACTGAAGCTTTCTTT.